This passage covers 32 T cell receptor beta chains from one sample sequenced in a study of blood T cell repertoires in COVID-19. Repertoires were generated with immunoSEQ multiplex PCR, while TCRdb's copy carries only in-frame clones and drops some. The data contain about 260,000 clones, approximately 90% of them singletons. Source material: peripheral blood. These receptors were taken from a man aged 18 to 29 with active or convalescent COVID-19.

The rearrangement links TRBV3-1 (or the pseudogene TRBV3-2) to TRBJ2-5; D is possibly TRBD2 (6 bases). The germline V gene encodes CDR1 LGHDT and CDR2 YNNKEL (reference sequence). The CDR3 consists of 15 residues. Trimming left V 4 bases short and J 2 bases short, with 14 bases between. This CDR3 reads CASSRNSGVQETQYF. In DNA, the CDR3 is TGTGCCAGCAGCCGAAATAGCGGAGTTCAAGAGACCCAGTACTTC.

The rearrangement uses TRBV9 and TRBJ1-1; 7 bases line up with TRBD1. The CDR3 totals 15 residues. Germline CDR1 reads SGDLS; CDR2 reads YYNGEE. After removal of 4 bases from V and 4 bases from J, the junction contained 10 bases not matched to a gene. The CDR3 DNA follows: TGTGCCAGCAGCCCCTCAGGGGGTCTGGGCACTGAAGCTTTCTTT. Translating it yields CASSPSGGLGTEAFF.

V gene TRBV7-9 combines with J gene TRBJ2-7; a weak D match, TRBD1 (6 bases). The germline V gene has CDR1 SEHNR and CDR2 FQNEAQ (reference sequence). Trimming pared 5 bases from V and 2 bases from J, leaving 10 bases between. The CDR3 sequence is 13 residues long. The CDR3 loop is CASSPGAPYEQYF. CDR3 in DNA: TGTGCCAGCAGCCCAGGGGCCCCCTACGAGCAGTACTTC.

The rearrangement uses TRBV12-5 and TRBJ2-5; 8 nucleotides line up with TRBD1. Germline V gene lookup returns CDR1 LGHNT and CDR2 FRNRAP. J gave up 2 bases and V 6 bases, and 14 bases lay outside the gene matches. This CDR3 is 17 amino acids long. The CDR3 sequence is CASGDDRGRWRQETQYF. The CDR3 DNA sequence: TGTGCTAGTGGCGATGACAGGGGAAGGTGGAGGCAAGAGACCCAGTACTTC.

The chain recombines TRBV14 with TRBJ2-7; no reliable D call. Between the trimmed V and J ends, which lost 0 bases and 3 bases, there was a span of 12 bases. Germline CDR1 is SGHDN and CDR2 is FVKESK. This CDR3 is 15 amino acids long. CDR3 DNA sequence: TGTGCCAGCAGCCAAGATACGGGTCGGATCTACGAGCAGTACTTC. This gives the protein CASSQDTGRIYEQYF.

This chain links TRBV5-6 with TRBJ2-5; D might be TRBD2 (5 bases). The CDR3 runs to 13 residues. V was cut by 0 bases and J by 5 bases, with 8 bases left in between. The germline CDR1 and CDR2 sequences are SGHDT and YYEEEE. The CDR3 loop reads CASSLDRGETQYF. In nucleotides, the CDR3 is TGTGCCAGCAGCTTGGACCGCGGGGAGACCCAGTACTTC. The whole variable domain, filled in from reference TRBV5-6 and TRBJ2-5, reads DAGVTQSPTHLIKTRGQQVTLRCSPKSGHDTVSWYQQALGQGPQFIFQYYEEEERQRGNFPDRFSGHQFPNYSSELNVNALLLGDSALYLCASSLDRGETQYFGPGTRLLVL.

The rearrangement joins TRBV10-1 to TRBJ2-3; 9 bases line up with TRBD2. The V and J ends lost 10 bases and 0 bases, in that order; junction bases with no gene match: 5. The germline CDR1 and CDR2 sequences are WNHNN and SYGVQD (reference sequence). The CDR3 sequence is 14 residues long. CDR3 protein: CATASGASTDTQYF. As DNA, the CDR3 is TGCGCCACCGCTAGCGGGGCTAGCACAGATACGCAGTATTTT.

The chain uses TRBV4-2 and TRBJ2-1; the match to TRBD2 covers 9 bases. This CDR3 spans 15 amino acids. Germline-derived CDR1 and CDR2 are LGHNA and YNFKEQ. The ends lost 4 bases at V and 8 bases at J; junction bases unmatched: 9. The CDR3 loop is CASSPSHSGGYEQFF. The CDR3 DNA reads TGTGCCAGCAGCCCTAGTCACAGCGGGGGGTATGAGCAGTTCTTC.

This chain uses TRBV6-5 with TRBJ1-2, with no clear D. Germline CDR1 and CDR2: MNHEY and SVGAGI. CDR3 size: 15 residues. Trimming took 0 bases from V and 4 from J, leaving 12 bases between them. In DNA form, the CDR3 reads TGTGCCAGCAGTTACTCGGATTCGGGTGGCTATGGCTACACCTTC. Translation gives CASSYSDSGGYGYTF.

The sample holds one count of this clone. The chain combines TRBV30 with TRBJ1-4; TRBD1 matches 7 bases. From germline, CDR1 is GTSNPN and CDR2 SVGIG (reference sequence). V lost 3 bases and J lost 8; bases outside the gene matches: 9. The CDR3 loop spans 14 amino acids. The CDR3 here is CAWSLTTGSEKLFF. The CDR3 coding sequence is TGTGCCTGGAGCCTGACGACAGGGTCGGAAAAACTGTTTTTT.

The chain carries TRBV29-1 and TRBJ2-5, with D possibly matching TRBD1 (6 bases). In germline, CDR1 is SQVTM, CDR2 ANQGSEA. V was trimmed by 5 bases and J by 5 bases, leaving 12 bases between them. The CDR3 is 12 amino acids. The CDR3 DNA sequence: TGCAGCGTTACGACGCAGGGGGAGACCCAGTACTTC. Its protein is CSVTTQGETQYF.

CDR3 bases: TGTGCCAGCAGCCTCGGCGGACAGGGGGCTTATGAAAAACTGTTTTTT. Its translation is CASSLGGQGAYEKLFF. The V and J genes are TRBV5-6 and TRBJ1-4; 11 bases fit TRBD1. J gave up 6 bases and V 4 bases, and 8 bases lay outside the gene matches. The CDR3 sequence is 16 residues long. Germline V gene lookup returns CDR1 SGHDT and CDR2 YYEEEE. The full variable domain, in which reference TRBV5-6 and TRBJ1-4 provide the parts outside the CDR3, is DAGVTQSPTHLIKTRGQQVTLRCSPKSGHDTVSWYQQALGQGPQFIFQYYEEEERQRGNFPDRFSGHQFPNYSSELNVNALLLGDSALYLCASSLGGQGAYEKLFFGSGTQLSVL.

The chain employs TRBV15 and TRBJ2-7, with D hard to call. Trimming took 0 bases from V and 3 from J, leaving 15 bases between them. The CDR3 loop spans 16 amino acids. CDR1 and CDR2 (germline): LNHNV, YYDKDF (reference sequence). The CDR3 DNA reads as TGTGCCACCAGCAGAGAGCCCGATTCTAGTATCTACGAGCAGTACTTC. Translating it yields CATSREPDSSIYEQYF.

The V call is TRBV6-5, the J call TRBJ1-1; tentative D call: TRBD1 (5 bases). CDR1 MNHEY and CDR2 SVGAGI come from the germline V gene. The CDR3 is 15 residues long. Between the trimmed V and J ends, which lost 7 bases and 3 bases, there was a span of 18 bases. The CDR3 DNA follows: TGTGCCAGCAATTTTGGGGCCCTCGAGGACACTGAAGCTTTCTTT. Protein sequence: CASNFGALEDTEAFF.

This chain uses TRBV28 with TRBJ2-1; possibly TRBD2 for D (6 bases). The CDR3 extends over 14 amino acids. Germline lookup yields CDR1 MDHEN and CDR2 SYDVKM. Trimming shortened V by 8 bases and J by 4 bases, and 15 bases separated the two germline ends. DNA for the CDR3: TGTGCCAGCCTCGGGCTAGCGAATTACAATGAGCAGTTCTTC. Translation: CASLGLANYNEQFF.

This sequence joins TRBV5-6 and TRBJ1-2; D might be TRBD1 (5 bases). Between the trimmed V and J ends, which lost 3 bases and 0 bases, there was a span of 9 bases. This CDR3 spans 14 amino acids. Germline V gene sequence: CDR1 SGHDT, CDR2 YYEEEE. In DNA, the CDR3 is TGTGCCAGCAGCTCACCCAGGGCTAACTATGGCTACACCTTC. This codes for CASSSPRANYGYTF.

V and J are TRBV6-2 or TRBV6-3 and TRBJ2-3; 9 nucleotides align to TRBD2. The germline V gene has CDR1 MNHEY and CDR2 SVGEGT. Trimming cost V 3 bases and J 5 bases; bases outside gene matches: 9. The CDR3 is 16 amino acids. CDR3 coding DNA: TGTGCCAGCAGTTATGACGTTCAAGCGGGAGGAGATACGCAGTATTTT. This codes for CASSYDVQAGGDTQYF.

The chain joins TRBV27 to TRBJ2-5; D might be TRBD1 (6 bases). V lost 5 bases and J 5 bases, leaving 15 bases between the germline ends. The CDR3 totals 14 residues. The germline V gene has CDR1 MNHEY and CDR2 SMNVEV (reference sequence). The CDR3 bases are TGTGCCAGCAGTACCAATCAGGGGCGGGAGACCCAGTACTTC. It yields the protein CASSTNQGRETQYF.

The V and J genes are TRBV7-3 and TRBJ2-7; 9 positions match TRBD2. V lost 5 bases and J lost 5; bases outside the gene matches: 4. The CDR3 sequence is 13 residues long. Looked up from germline, CDR1 is SGHTA and CDR2 is FQGTGA. CDR3 sequence reads: CASSPSGIDEQYF. CDR3 DNA: TGTGCCAGCAGCCCTAGCGGGATTGACGAGCAGTACTTC. The complete variable domain, with remaining parts taken from reference TRBV7-3 and TRBJ2-7, reads GAGVSQTPSNKVTEKGKYVELRCDPISGHTALYWYRQSLGQGPEFLIYFQGTGAADDSGLPNDRFFAVRPEGSVSTLKIQRTERGDSAVYLCASSPSGIDEQYFGPGTRLTVT.

The gene calls are TRBV9 and TRBJ2-3; D possibly corresponds to TRBD2 (6 bases). V lost 0 bases and J lost 3, with 14 bases in between. The length of the CDR3 is 16 residues. Germline loops: CDR1 SGDLS, CDR2 YYNGEE. The CDR3 is CASSVGGAGITDTQYF. As DNA, the CDR3 is TGTGCCAGCAGCGTAGGAGGAGCGGGTATTACAGATACGCAGTATTTT.

The gene calls are TRBV5-1 and TRBJ2-5, with no clear D. With 4 bases removed from V and 2 bases from J, the gap between germline ends came to 12 bases. CDR1 and CDR2 (germline): SGHRS, YFSETQ. CDR3 length: 14 residues. CDR3 DNA sequence: TGCGCCAGCAGCCTGCATGGCCGTCAAGAGACCCAGTACTTC. Translated: CASSLHGRQETQYF. The full variable domain, completed using reference TRBV5-1 and TRBJ2-5, is KAGVTQTPRYLIKTRGQQVTLSCSPISGHRSVSWYQQTPGQGLQFLFEYFSETQRNKGNFPGRFSGRQFSNSRSEMNVSTLELGDSALYLCASSLHGRQETQYFGPGTRLLVL.

The rearrangement joins TRBV4-2 to TRBJ2-1, with 8 bases aligning to TRBD2. The CDR3 spans 17 residues. The V and J ends lost 2 bases and 9 bases, in that order; junction bases with no gene match: 15. The germline V gene encodes CDR1 LGHNA and CDR2 YNFKEQ. The CDR3 here is CASSQIRRGAWESEQFF. CDR3 nucleotides: TGTGCCAGCAGCCAAATCAGGCGGGGGGCCTGGGAGAGTGAGCAGTTCTTC.

This clone was seen once. This rearrangement joins TRBV5-4 to TRBJ1-2; TRBD1 matches at 7 bases. Germline V gene data show CDR1 as SGHNT and CDR2 as YYREEE (reference sequence). This CDR3 spans 16 amino acids. With V trimmed by 0 bases and J by 5 bases, 10 bases remained unmatched. CDR3 sequence reads: CASSLAGGPDPYGYTF. CDR3 sequence (DNA): TGTGCCAGCAGCTTGGCAGGGGGACCTGACCCTTATGGCTACACCTTC.

V is TRBV2 and J is TRBJ1-5; possible D gene TRBD1, 5 bases. Germline V gene sequence: CDR1 SNHLY, CDR2 FYNNEI. This CDR3 spans 14 amino acids. V was shortened by 5 bases and J by 7 bases, with 15 bases between the two germline ends. The CDR3, as DNA: TGTGCCAGCAGTCCAGGGACTGCAAACCAGCCCCAGCATTTT. Its protein is CASSPGTANQPQHF.

In its sample, this clone was seen a few times. This chain links TRBV9 with TRBJ1-3, with D possibly matching TRBD1 (5 bases). Germline values: CDR1 SGDLS, CDR2 YYNGEE. Trimming cost V 4 bases and J 0 bases, with 14 bases left between them. The CDR3 runs 16 residues. CDR3 loop: CASSPRADISGNTIYF. The CDR3 DNA reads as TGTGCCAGCAGCCCCCGGGCGGACATCTCTGGAAACACCATATATTTT.

The chain combines TRBV5-5 with TRBJ2-7; D is possibly TRBD1 (5 bases). Trimming shortened V by 4 bases and J by 3 bases, and 20 bases separated the two germline ends. CDR1 is SGHKS, CDR2 YYEKEE, per germline (reference sequence). This CDR3 has 16 amino acids. CDR3 sequence (DNA): TGTGCCAGCAGCCCTCAGGGTACCCTCTTGGGCTACGAGCAGTACTTC. Its translation: CASSPQGTLLGYEQYF. The variable domain in full, completed from reference TRBV5-5 and TRBJ2-7, reads DAGVTQSPTHLIKTRGQQVTLRCSPISGHKSVSWYQQVLGQGPQFIFQYYEKEERGRGNFPDRFSARQFPNYSSELNVNALLLGDSALYLCASSPQGTLLGYEQYFGPGTRLTVT.

This clone has only one observation. This chain uses TRBV7-9 with TRBJ2-2; 7 bases align to TRBD1. V was clipped by 5 bases and J by 4 bases; unmatched bases: 13. Germline CDR1 SEHNR, CDR2 FQNEAQ (reference sequence). The CDR3 is 17 amino acids. This CDR3 is CASSPNPGQITTGELFF. The CDR3 nucleotides read TGTGCCAGCAGCCCAAATCCGGGACAGATCACCACCGGGGAGCTGTTTTTT. The entire variable domain, with the rest obtained from reference TRBV7-9 and TRBJ2-2, is as follows: DTGVSQNPRHKITKRGQNVTFRCDPISEHNRLYWYRQTLGQGPEFLTYFQNEAQLEKSRLLSDRFSAERPKGSFSTLEIQRTEQGDSAMYLCASSPNPGQITTGELFFGEGSRLTVL.

The gene calls are TRBV29-1 and TRBJ1-3; D is uncertain. Looked up from germline, CDR1 is SQVTM and CDR2 is ANQGSEA. This CDR3 is built from 12 residues. The germline V and J ends were trimmed by 4 bases and 4 bases, with 8 bases remaining between them. CDR3: CSVGQFGNTIYF. DNA for the CDR3: TGCAGCGTTGGGCAGTTCGGAAACACCATATATTTT. Filled out from reference TRBV29-1 and TRBJ1-3, the complete variable domain reads SAVISQKPSRDICQRGTSLTIQCQVDSQVTMMFWYRQQPGQSLTLIATANQGSEATYESGFVIDKFPISRPNLTFSTLTVSNMSPEDSSIYLCSVGQFGNTIYFGEGSWLTVV.

The chain recombines TRBV3-1 (or the pseudogene TRBV3-2) with TRBJ2-5, with 7 bases lining up with TRBD1. Trimming took 6 bases from V and 1 from J; bases not matched to a gene: 5. There are 14 residues in the CDR3. Germline CDR1 LGHDT, CDR2 YNNKEL (reference sequence). The chain's CDR3 is CASSRQGGQETQYF. The CDR3 region has the DNA TGTGCCAGCAGTCGACAGGGTGGCCAAGAGACCCAGTACTTC.

V and J are TRBV28 and TRBJ1-2, with D perhaps TRBD1 (6 bases). V lost 6 bases to trimming and J lost 3 bases, with 23 bases between them. The CDR3 loop spans 17 amino acids. Germline V lookup: CDR1 MDHEN, CDR2 SYDVKM. The CDR3 coding sequence is TGTGCCAGCAGCCCTCACCGTGGCAGGGGTAATGACTATGGCTACACCTTC. It encodes CASSPHRGRGNDYGYTF.

The J gene is TRBJ1-3, the V gene TRBV7-8; no clear D. The CDR3 is made up of 12 amino acids. The germline V gene has CDR1 SGHVS and CDR2 FQNEAQ. V was shortened by 2 bases and J by 13 bases, with 12 bases between the two germline ends. The CDR3 coding sequence is TGTGCCAGCAGCTTATTTGGGGAGGGAATATATTTT. Amino acids: CASSLFGEGIYF.

The chain recombines TRBV18 with TRBJ1-2; D possibly corresponds to TRBD1 (6 bases). The CDR3 has 15 residues. Per the germline V gene, CDR1 is KGHSH and CDR2 is LQKENI. V was shortened by 6 bases and J by 3 bases, with 17 bases between the two germline ends. The DNA of the CDR3 is TGTGCCAGCTCTCCTAGGACAGCGATAGACTATGGCTACACCTTC. It encodes CASSPRTAIDYGYTF.